This record looks at one TCR beta chain sequence and its context. Its target is unknown. This record comes from a study of cytotoxic CD8 clonotypes in ibrutinib-treated CLL. Overall study results and limits: Clonality, elevated at ibrutinib response, dropped back toward baseline at progression. Once treatment began, public clonotypes, which were uncommon, contracted or stayed stable.

The intended depth for sequencing was 1 in 200,000 to 1 in 1 million T cells. The protocol was immunoSEQ multiplex PCR, while the TCRdb copy is restricted to in-frame clones and leaves out a portion. The sample consists of approximately 100,000 clones, 77% of them appearing once. For TCR beta libraries, about 2.2 micrograms of genomic DNA were obtained from cryopreserved PBMCs. From germline, CDR1 is SGHAT and CDR2 FQNNGV. Between the trimmed V and J ends, which lost 5 bases and 0 bases, there was a span of 12 bases. This CDR3 contains 15 residues. The chain has TRBV11-2 and TRBJ2-3; either TRBD1 or TRBD2 may fit D (6 bases each). This TCR came from a human donor with chronic lymphocytic leukemia. The sample in question was PBMCs, obtained after 24 months of ibrutinib treatment. The CDR3 is CASSLGGFSTDTQYF. The CDR3 coding sequence is TGTGCCAGCAGCCTAGGGGGGTTTAGCACAGATACGCAGTATTTT. The whole variable domain, filled in from reference TRBV11-2 and TRBJ2-3, reads EAGVAQSPRYKIIEKRQSVAFWCNPISGHATLYWYQQILGQGPKLLIQFQNNGVVDDSQLPKDRFSAERLKGVDSTLKIQPAKLEDSAVYLCASSLGGFSTDTQYFGPGTRLTVL.